This entry is about one TCR beta chain. An input of about 0.45 to 1 ug of RNA was subjected to reverse transcription using random hexamers. In TCRdb, the immunoSEQ multiplex PCR reads were re-called with MiXCR into one record per CDR3 protein. The sample comprises 150,000 to 200,000 distinct CDR3 sequences, under 95% of which are singletons, and roughly 0.096% rests with the top ten. This entry comes from a study of CD8 T cells in Susac syndrome. The V gene end was trimmed by 7 bases and the J gene end by 8 bases; junction bases not matched to a gene: 13. The V gene's germline CDR1 is SNHLY and CDR2 FYNNEI. The CDR3 loop spans 14 amino acids.

Input material: CD4+ T cells from PBMCs. This clonotype was sampled from a human donor in good health. The chain uses TRBV2 and TRBJ1-2; 7 nucleotides agree with TRBD1. CDR3 in DNA: TGTGCCAGCATTAGCGACAGGGCTACGGTCGGCTACACCTTC. Amino acids: CASISDRATVGYTF.